This paragraph covers one T cell receptor (beta chain) sequence. Antigen specificity is unknown. These data come from a study of T cell responses to AZD1222 COVID-19 vaccine. Points from the study as a whole: Baseline seropositivity characterized only a handful of AZD1222 recipients. Donors, mostly white British, included more females; clonal diversity was possibly underestimated.

This CDR3 is built from 17 residues. Trimming removed 1 base from V and 1 base from J; junction bases left unmatched: 9. Germline CDR1 and CDR2: SGHAT and FQNNGV. Profiled with immunoSEQ multiplex PCR; TCRdb holds only in-frame clones, not every one. The data contain fewer than 120,000 clones, 70% to 90% of them seen just once; the ten biggest clones take up around 3.2%. The TCR sequence derives from an adult in good health. This chain links TRBV11-2 with TRBJ1-1, with 7 bases that match TRBD1. Sequencing was performed on peripheral blood, taken on day 0 of AZD1222 vaccination. The DNA of the CDR3 is TGTGCCAGCAGCTTAGGAGGGGGCGCCTGGAGGAACACTGAAGCTTTCTTT. Its translation is CASSLGGGAWRNTEAFF.